This entry features one TCR beta chain sequence. This clone showed up just a few times. It lacks a known antigen. Per-base qualities were not stored, and no clone one base away is much larger. These data belong to a study of PD-L1 blockade in urothelial cancer (dated by TCRdb to 2016 to 2017). As for the study more broadly: Every patient began therapy at some point between 2013 and 2015 and was given atezolizumab 1,200 mg intravenously every 3 weeks. Pretreatment tumor samples and matched peripheral blood, collected serially before and after atezolizumab treatment, underwent TCR sequencing. Blood samples were analyzed at two time points: 3 weeks after treatment start (second dose) and 6 weeks after treatment start. In the same patients who had TCR sequencing, pretreatment tumors also underwent whole exome sequencing and RNA sequencing. An exploratory multi-omic analysis was conducted of the somatic, immune and clinical correlates of response to PD-L1 blockade with atezolizumab in urothelial cancer. Blood samples yielded a median of around 150,000 T cells and roughly 80,000 unique TCRs, with median clonality 0.080. Durable clinical benefit was defined as progression-free survival longer than 6 months, and TCR features were also tested against progression-free and overall survival. About nine tenths of the roughly 30 patients were males with bladder-origin urothelial cancer, and about 65% of the roughly 30 reported a prior smoking history. Some 30 patients had pretreatment blood TCR-seq, about 24 had at least one posttreatment blood collection, and about 24 had tumor TCR-seq. An ECOG performance status of 0 or 1 was recorded for the patients, and 0 to 3 prior chemotherapy regimens had been received by the patients. Durable clinical benefit was achieved by nine patients but not by the remaining 20.

The time point label here, explained by the study, means: peripheral blood 6 weeks after treatment start. The cohort comprised fewer than 35 patients with locally advanced or metastatic urothelial carcinoma treated at Memorial Sloan Kettering on a trial protocol. Peripheral blood mononuclear cells were collected pretreatment and during treatment, with between 1 and 8 total time points obtained per patient. The Qiagen DNeasy Blood extraction kit was used to purify genomic DNA from total PBMCs and tumor samples. PBMCs were collected pretreatment and during treatment and were isolated and stored as previously described. To estimate absolute template abundance from read counts, synthetic TCR analog templates were spiked into each PCR. The immunoSEQ assay used bias-controlled V and J gene primers to amplify TCRbeta CDR3 regions from genomic DNA. Rearranged TCRbeta segments were sequenced at approximately 20X coverage. The source study handled its data this way. Clustering was used to correct sequencing errors, and CDR3s were annotated against IMGT so that V, D and J genes could be assigned. Downstream analyses used only productive TCRbeta rearrangements, leaving out any out-of-frame or stop-codon sequences. Clonality was computed as one minus Shannon entropy normalized by the log of the number of unique productive sequences. Clones differing between time points or between blood and tumor were identified using Fisher's exact test with Benjamini-Hochberg correction, with an adjusted p below 0.01 applied as the threshold. Drawn from immuneACCESS, this table holds only the in-frame rearrangements with V and J called that TCRdb kept. Clones are partly lost; checked studies trace under half to an unresolved V gene and leave the rest unexplained. Clone size and the V and J calls come from that table; the DNA yielded D and trimming. The sample table shows tens of thousands of clones, and about 90% are seen once. The ten top clones hold around 11% of the sample.

The paper's findings and limits, for the study overall: Improved progression-free and overall survival was associated with having pretreatment peripheral blood TCR clonality below the median. Small sample size (n ≈ 27) and many exploratory analyses mean the results are intended to be hypothesis-generating. Among patients with durable benefit, tumor-associated TCR clones showed greater expansion in peripheral blood 3 weeks after treatment started (n ≈ 20, p = 0.022).

This clonotype originated in an older woman with urothelial cancer. The sequenced sample was PBMCs, obtained around atezolizumab (anti-PD-L1) treatment.

The CDR3 amino acid sequence is: CASSPDRADEKLFF. The DNA sequence reads TGTGCCAGCAGCCCTGACAGGGCCGATGAAAAACTGTTTTTT. The chain links TRBV9 with TRBJ1-4, and 7 junction bases match TRBD1. CDR1 and CDR2 are drawn from the germline V gene: SGDLS, YYNGEE. V is trimmed back by 4 bases and J by 6 bases, and the junction contains 6 bases that no gene match accounts for. The CDR3 covers 14 residues, taking in both the cysteine and the phenylalanine. CDR3 DNA only is kept here, 42 bases in frame from base 1.